The 16 T cell receptor beta chains given below trace back to one sample, sequenced in a study of patients and donors after allogeneic stem cell transplantation. TCRdb re-derived calls from the RT-PCR reads in MiXCR, one entry per CDR3 protein. This table has fewer than 75,000 distinct CDR3 sequences, 13% appearing once. Material for sequencing was blood, either unsorted or a sorted T cell fraction (not recorded which). These receptors all come from a human donor who was either an allogeneic HSCT recipient or a stem cell or donor lymphocyte infusion donor (not recorded which). It is not recorded whose cells these are; they may come from a transplant donor.

This clonotype was recorded a few times. V gene TRBV6-5 combines with J gene TRBJ1-2; the D gene is possibly TRBD1 (5 bases). This CDR3 region has 13 residues. Germline-derived CDR1 and CDR2 are MNHEY and SVGAGI. V dropped 6 bases and J dropped 4 bases, with 12 bases sitting between them. The CDR3 coding sequence is TGTGCCAGCAGCTCAGGGTTCGGCTATGGCTACACCTTC. Protein sequence: CASSSGFGYGYTF.

The table lists this clonotype with a few counts. V usage is TRBV12-3 or TRBV12-4 and J usage is TRBJ2-2; D is unresolved. The CDR3 contains 13 residues. V lost 5 bases and J lost 5, with 9 bases in between. CDR3 DNA: TGTGCCAGCAGTATATTAGAAACCGGGGAGCTGTTTTTT. Its protein product is CASSILETGELFF.

This clonotype occurred a few times. A read error may account for a junction end that differs from germline. J is TRBJ2-1 and V is TRBV7-7; 7 nucleotides match TRBD2. CDR1 is SSHAT, CDR2 FNYEAQ, per germline (reference sequence). This CDR3 is built from 15 residues. DNA of the CDR3: TGTGCTAGCAGCAAGGCTAGCGGTAGTTACAATGAGCAGTTCTTC. As protein: CASSKASGSYNEQFF. Full variable domain (missing parts from reference TRBV7-7 and TRBJ2-1): GAGVSQSPRYKVTKRGQDVTLRCDPISSHATLYWYQQALGQGPEFLTYFNYEAQPDKSGLPSDRFSAERPEGSISTLTIQRTEQRDSAMYRCASSKASGSYNEQFFGPGTRLTVL.

There are many counts of this clonotype. The chain joins TRBV6-5 to TRBJ1-1; TRBD1 agrees at 8 bases. Germline V gene sequence: CDR1 MNHEY, CDR2 SVGAGI. V gave up 6 bases and J gave up 6 bases; unmatched junction bases: 9. The CDR3 is made up of 14 amino acids. The DNA of the CDR3 is TGTGCCAGCAGGTCAGGGGGCTTAGGAGCTGAAGCTTTCTTT. Protein: CASRSGGLGAEAFF.

This clonotype was seen many times. As DNA, the CDR3 is TGCGCCAGCAGCGGCGCGGGGGTTGGAGACACTGAAGCTTTCTTT. Amino acid sequence: CASSGAGVGDTEAFF. V usage is TRBV10-1 and J usage is TRBJ1-1; weak D call: TRBD1 (5 bases). Trimming shortened V by 6 bases and J by 3 bases, and 17 bases separated the two germline ends. The CDR3 runs to 15 residues. Germline loops: CDR1 WNHNN, CDR2 SYGVQD (reference sequence).

V is TRBV20-1 and J is TRBJ2-7; tentatively, D is TRBD1 (6 bases). Between the trimmed V and J ends, which lost 5 bases and 2 bases, there was a span of 22 bases. The CDR3 length is 16 residues. The germline V gene has CDR1 DFQATT and CDR2 SNEGSKA (reference sequence). Here the CDR3 DNA reads TGCAGTGCTCGGCCCCGGGTCCGGGACAAAACCTACGAGCAGTACTTC. This translates into CSARPRVRDKTYEQYF.

This clonotype showed up just a few times. The chain has TRBV21-1 and TRBJ1-1; the D call in the table, TRBD1, was not verified against the DNA. TRBV21-1 represents a pseudogene. The CDR3 has 17 residues. The CDR3 sequence: CASSKLFPQGRYTEAFF. CDR3 bases: TGTGCCAGCAGCAAACTATTCCCCCAGGGGAGGTACACTGAAGCTTTCTTT.

This clonotype has a count of ten or more. The V call is TRBV12-3 or TRBV12-4, the J call TRBJ2-7; D not certain. The CDR3 sequence is 13 residues long. V lost 4 bases and J lost 0, with 7 bases in between. The CDR3 region has the DNA TGTGCCAGCAGTTCCGGAAGCTCCTACGAGCAGTACTTC. Translated, it gives CASSSGSSYEQYF.

This clonotype appeared a few times. The chain is built from TRBV12-3 or TRBV12-4 and TRBJ1-6; TRBD1 matches at 10 bases. The CDR3 spans 15 residues. Trimming cost V 6 bases and J 9 bases; bases outside gene matches: 8. The CDR3 DNA is TGTGCCAGCAGACTGGGACAGGGGAGCGGTTCACCCCTCCACTTT. It encodes CASRLGQGSGSPLHF.

As for this clonotype: It is likely a read error, because the conserved phenylalanine at the end of the CDR3 is missing. The chain links TRBV4-2 to TRBJ2-7; D perhaps matches TRBD1 (7 bases). The CDR3 is made up of 14 amino acids. V was cut by 8 bases and J by 7 bases, with 21 bases left in between. Germline V gives CDR1 LGHNA, CDR2 YNFKEQ. The CDR3 DNA reads as TGTGCCAGCGTGGGACAGTACCCTGCGGGGGAGCAGTACTCC. Protein sequence: CASVGQYPAGEQYS.

The rearrangement links TRBV12-3 or TRBV12-4 to TRBJ2-7, with D unresolved. The CDR3 runs to 11 residues. V lost 5 bases and J lost 9, with 11 bases in between. The CDR3 loop reads CASSGQLGQYF. In nucleotides, the CDR3 is TGTGCCAGCAGTGGGCAGCTCGGGCAGTACTTC.

This clonotype was detected only a few times. The gene calls are TRBV12-3 or TRBV12-4 and TRBJ2-7; D not resolved. V lost 2 bases, J lost 3 bases, and 11 bases lay in between. The CDR3 runs to 14 residues. The CDR3 DNA sequence: TGTGCCAGCAGTTTATGGCAGGCTTTCTACGAGCAGTACTTC. It yields the protein CASSLWQAFYEQYF.

This clonotype was detected many times. The rearrangement uses TRBV12-3 or TRBV12-4 and TRBJ1-3; TRBD1 is a possible D gene (5 bases). V lost 9 bases, J lost 4 bases, and 7 bases lay in between. This CDR3 comprises 11 residues. CDR3 amino acids: CARGRGNTIYF. The CDR3 DNA follows: TGTGCCAGGGGGCGGGGAAACACCATATATTTT.

This rearrangement joins TRBV6-5 to TRBJ2-1, with 9 bases fitting TRBD2. The CDR3 extends over 15 amino acids. The V gene's germline CDR1 is MNHEY and CDR2 SVGAGI. V lost 2 bases to trimming and J lost 4 bases; unmatched junction nucleotides: 3. This CDR3 reads CASSYLTSGYNEQFF. For the CDR3, the DNA is TGTGCCAGCAGTTACCTGACTAGCGGATACAATGAGCAGTTCTTC.

This chain's CDR3 is CASSDRGLSYEQYF. DNA of the CDR3: TGTGCCAGCAGCGATCGGGGGCTTTCATACGAGCAGTACTTC. J is TRBJ2-7 and V is TRBV7-6, with D perhaps given as TRBD1 or TRBD2 (6 bases each). The CDR3 runs 14 residues. CDR1 and CDR2 (germline): SGHVS, FNYEAQ. Trimming left V 5 bases short and J 4 bases short, with 15 bases between.

This clonotype occurred a few times. The chain is built from TRBV6-1 and TRBJ2-5; D may be TRBD2 (6 bases). Germline CDR1 and CDR2: MNHNS and SASEGT. The CDR3 totals 15 residues. Between the trimmed V and J ends, which lost 4 bases and 5 bases, there was a span of 17 bases. CDR3 in DNA: TGTGCCAGCAGTGCCCGACGGGGGAACGCGGAGACCCAGTACTTC. Protein sequence: CASSARRGNAETQYF.